One sample yielded the 5 T cell receptor beta chains listed below, sequenced in a study of T-cell reconstitution after alpha-beta-depleted transplantation in children. Unique molecular identifiers were used to barcode this TCRbeta library. TCRdb re-derived calls from the PCR reads in MiXCR, one entry per CDR3 protein. Altogether some 830,000 distinct CDR3 sequences are present, 16% being singletons, with the ten largest covering roughly 5%. The sequences come from PBMCs, mostly from graft donor cells, collected 360 days after TCRalphabeta/CD19-depleted stem cell transplant. The receptor set was obtained from a male patient aged 10-17 years who had a stem cell transplant for acute lymphoblastic leukemia, so the T cells may come from the graft donor.

This clonotype was found a few times. The genes are TRBV4-1 and TRBJ1-2; no firm D call. The CDR3 consists of 14 residues. V lost 1 base and J 4 bases, leaving 10 bases between the germline ends. Germline CDR1 reads MGHRA; CDR2 reads YSYEKL. The CDR3 nucleotides read TGCGCCAGCAGCCAAGTAGCACGAACCTATGGCTACACCTTC. Residues: CASSQVARTYGYTF.

The V gene is TRBV6-2 or TRBV6-3, the J gene TRBJ2-2, with 7 bases aligning to TRBD2. The trim removed 7 bases at V and 5 bases at J, leaving 7 bases unmatched. Germline CDR1 MNHEY, CDR2 SVGEGT. This CDR3 spans 14 amino acids. CDR3 sequence: CASKKGTKTGELFF. CDR3 coding DNA: TGTGCCAGCAAAAAGGGGACTAAAACCGGGGAGCTGTTTTTT.

This clonotype was seen ten or more times. V gene TRBV20-1 combines with J gene TRBJ1-1; D remains ambiguous. This CDR3 comprises 14 residues. V lost 6 bases and J lost 1, with 15 bases in between. Germline CDR1 DFQATT, CDR2 SNEGSKA (reference sequence). CDR3 amino acids: CSAPRRRRNTEAFF. The CDR3 region has the DNA TGCAGTGCCCCGAGACGTCGGCGGAACACTGAAGCTTTCTTT.

A word on this clonotype: No DNA is shown, since the ends of the CDR3 on it are uncertain; the CDR3 is the one TCRdb lists. This chain connects TRBV21-1 to TRBJ2-2; the DNA was not used to check the table's D call, TRBD2. TRBV21-1 is shown as a pseudogene. The CDR3 adds up to 14 amino acids, both ends counted. CDR3 in amino acids: CVTRRVRTPGSCFF.

This clonotype was found a few times. The chain links TRBV5-1 to TRBJ2-7, with 14 positions matching TRBD2. CDR1 is SGHRS, CDR2 YFSETQ, per germline. J was trimmed by 6 bases and V by 2 bases; bases with no gene match: 10. The CDR3 loop spans 17 amino acids. Written as DNA, the CDR3 is TGCGCCAGCAGCTTAGTCCCGGGTGGACTAGCGGGAGGCGAGCAGTACTTC. Protein product: CASSLVPGGLAGGEQYF.